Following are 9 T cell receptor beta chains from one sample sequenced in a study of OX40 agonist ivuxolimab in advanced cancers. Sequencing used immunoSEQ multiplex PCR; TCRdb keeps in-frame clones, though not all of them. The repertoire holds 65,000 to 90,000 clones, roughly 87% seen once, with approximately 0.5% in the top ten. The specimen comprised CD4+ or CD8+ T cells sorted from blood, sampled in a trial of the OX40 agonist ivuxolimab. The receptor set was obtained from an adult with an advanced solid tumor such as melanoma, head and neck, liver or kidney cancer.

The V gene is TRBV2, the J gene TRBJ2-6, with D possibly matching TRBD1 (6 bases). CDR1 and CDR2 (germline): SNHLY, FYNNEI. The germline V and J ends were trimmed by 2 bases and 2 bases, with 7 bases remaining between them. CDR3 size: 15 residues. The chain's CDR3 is CASSENRAGANVLTF. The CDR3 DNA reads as TGTGCCAGCAGTGAAAACAGGGCTGGGGCCAACGTCCTGACTTTC.

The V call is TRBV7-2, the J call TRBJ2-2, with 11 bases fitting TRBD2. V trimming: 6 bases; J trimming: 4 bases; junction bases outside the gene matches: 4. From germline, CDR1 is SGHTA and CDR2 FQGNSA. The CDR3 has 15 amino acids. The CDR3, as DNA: TGTGCCAGCAGGGGACTAGCGGAGGCCACCGGGGAGCTGTTTTTT. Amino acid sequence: CASRGLAEATGELFF.

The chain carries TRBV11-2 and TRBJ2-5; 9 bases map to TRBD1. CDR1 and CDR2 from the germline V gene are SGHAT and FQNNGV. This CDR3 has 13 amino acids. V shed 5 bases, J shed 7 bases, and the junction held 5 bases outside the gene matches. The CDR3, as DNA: TGTGCCAGCAGCCGGGACAGGGTGGCGACCCAGTACTTC. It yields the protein CASSRDRVATQYF.

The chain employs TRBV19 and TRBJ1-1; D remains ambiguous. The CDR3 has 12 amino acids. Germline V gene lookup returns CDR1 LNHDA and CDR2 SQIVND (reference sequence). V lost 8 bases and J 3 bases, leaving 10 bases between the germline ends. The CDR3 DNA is TGTGCCAGTGGGTGGAGAGACACTGAAGCTTTCTTT. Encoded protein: CASGWRDTEAFF.

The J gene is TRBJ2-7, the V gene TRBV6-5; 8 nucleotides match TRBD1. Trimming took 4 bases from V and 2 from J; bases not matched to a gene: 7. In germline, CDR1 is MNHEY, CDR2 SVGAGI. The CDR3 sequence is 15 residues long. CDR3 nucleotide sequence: TGTGCCAGCAGTTTGACAGGGGCCAGCACCTACGAGCAGTACTTC. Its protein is CASSLTGASTYEQYF.

The CDR3 DNA is TGTGCCAGCAGTTTAAGCTACCGAGAGACCCAGTACTTC. Amino acids: CASSLSYRETQYF. The chain is built from TRBV27 and TRBJ2-5; D uncertain. V shed 2 bases and J shed 4 bases, with 8 bases lying between them. The germline V gene encodes CDR1 MNHEY and CDR2 SMNVEV (reference sequence). The CDR3 length is 13 residues.

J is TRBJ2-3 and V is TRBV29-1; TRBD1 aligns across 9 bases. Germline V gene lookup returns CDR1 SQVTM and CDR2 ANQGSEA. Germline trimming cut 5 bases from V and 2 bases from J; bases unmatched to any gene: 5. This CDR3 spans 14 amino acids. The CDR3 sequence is CSVRQGGYTDTQYF. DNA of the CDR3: TGCAGCGTTCGACAGGGGGGCTACACAGATACGCAGTATTTT.

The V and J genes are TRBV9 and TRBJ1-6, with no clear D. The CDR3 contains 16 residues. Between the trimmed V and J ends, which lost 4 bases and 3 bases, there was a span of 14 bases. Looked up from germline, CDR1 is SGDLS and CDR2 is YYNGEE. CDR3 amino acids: CASSPHPSYYNSPLHF. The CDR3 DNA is TGTGCCAGCAGCCCGCATCCCTCCTACTATAATTCACCCCTCCACTTT.

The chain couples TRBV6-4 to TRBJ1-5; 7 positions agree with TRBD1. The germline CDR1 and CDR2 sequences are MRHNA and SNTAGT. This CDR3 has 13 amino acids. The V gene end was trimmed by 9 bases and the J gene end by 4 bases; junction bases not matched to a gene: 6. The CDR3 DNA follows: TGTGCCAGTCCGGGACAGCGTAATCAGCCCCAGCATTTT. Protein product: CASPGQRNQPQHF.